Ten or more counts support the clone carrying this TCR beta chain. The target antigen is unknown. The data belong to a study of spatial heterogeneity in lung cancer. Study summary: The count of detected beta-chain sequences consistently exceeded that of alpha-chain sequences. Study-level results: For expanded intratumoral alpha and beta TCRs, counts tracked tumor mutation counts.

Every TCR cDNA molecule bore a unique molecular identifier. TCRdb itself ran the 5' RACE reads through MiXCR, one entry per CDR3 protein. The sample includes around 8,000 distinct CDR3 sequences, around 8.5% of them seen just once. As to time point: sample taken at primary tumor resection. Samples were donated by 72 untreated early-stage non-small cell lung cancer patients. Per germline, CDR1 SGHTA and CDR2 FQGNSA. This CDR3 contains 11 residues. V lost 5 bases and J lost 13, with 12 bases in between. The material sequenced was lung tumor tissue, taken at surgery. The chain employs TRBV7-2 and TRBJ1-3; D remains unclear. This TCR derives from a male donor with early-stage non-small cell lung cancer. DNA for the CDR3: TGTGCCAGCAGCGGCAGATCATCGATATATTTT. Encoded protein: CASSGRSSIYF.